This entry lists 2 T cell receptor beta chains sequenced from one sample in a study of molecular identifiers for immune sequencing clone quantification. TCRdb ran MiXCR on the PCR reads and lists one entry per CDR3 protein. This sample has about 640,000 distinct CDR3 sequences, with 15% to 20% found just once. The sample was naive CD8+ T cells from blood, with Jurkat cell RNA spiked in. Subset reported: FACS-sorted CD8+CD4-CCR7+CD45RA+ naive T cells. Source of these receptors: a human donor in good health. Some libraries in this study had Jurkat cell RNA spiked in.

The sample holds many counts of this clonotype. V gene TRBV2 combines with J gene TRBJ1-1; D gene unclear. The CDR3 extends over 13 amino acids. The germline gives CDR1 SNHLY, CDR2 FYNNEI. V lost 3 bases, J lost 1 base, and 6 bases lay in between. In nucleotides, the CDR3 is TGTGCCAGCAGTGATAGCAGGAACACTGAAGCTTTCTTT. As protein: CASSDSRNTEAFF.

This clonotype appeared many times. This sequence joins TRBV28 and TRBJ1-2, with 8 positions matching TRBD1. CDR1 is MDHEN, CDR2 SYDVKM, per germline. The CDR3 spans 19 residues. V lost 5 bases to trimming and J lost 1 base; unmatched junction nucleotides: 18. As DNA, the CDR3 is TGTGCCAGCAGTACAAAGAGCCAAATCCGGGACAGGATTAACTATGGCTACACCTTC. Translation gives CASSTKSQIRDRINYGYTF.